Each of the 17 T cell receptor beta chains below was sequenced from the same sample in a study of blood T cell repertoires in COVID-19. Sequencing used immunoSEQ multiplex PCR; TCRdb keeps in-frame clones, though not all of them. Of under 200,000 clones listed, 86% are singletons. The sample was PBMCs or T cells enriched from blood (not recorded which). The origin of the receptors is a woman aged 40 to 50 in a cohort exposed to, infected with or recovered from COVID-19 (not recorded which).

The rearrangement uses TRBV5-4 and TRBJ1-5; a weak D match, TRBD1 (5 bases). Trimming shortened V by 0 bases and J by 4 bases, and 14 bases separated the two germline ends. This CDR3 is built from 16 residues. The germline V gene encodes CDR1 SGHNT and CDR2 YYREEE (reference sequence). The CDR3 sequence is CASSLGGRGGNQPQHF. CDR3 DNA: TGTGCCAGCAGCTTGGGGGGGAGGGGAGGTAATCAGCCCCAGCATTTT.

The CDR3 loop reads CATSKDRDLGEQYF. As DNA, the CDR3 is TGTGCCACCAGCAAGGACAGGGACCTAGGCGAGCAGTACTTC. The rearrangement uses TRBV15 and TRBJ2-7, with TRBD1 matching over 8 bases. Unmatched junction bases numbered 8, after V lost 4 bases and J lost 6 bases. Germline CDR1 LNHNV, CDR2 YYDKDF (reference sequence). The CDR3 covers 14 residues.

The V call is TRBV7-2, the J call TRBJ1-1; 8 bases are a match to TRBD1. The germline V gene has CDR1 SGHTA and CDR2 FQGNSA. V was pared by 1 base and J by 4 bases, with 2 bases of the junction left unmatched. This CDR3 has 14 residues. Here the CDR3 DNA reads TGTGCCAGCAGCTTAGGCAGGGGGCTCACTGAAGCTTTCTTT. Translation: CASSLGRGLTEAFF.

The J gene is TRBJ1-1, the V gene TRBV18, with D possibly being TRBD1 (6 bases). The CDR3 length is 13 residues. V lost 6 bases and J 11 bases, leaving 19 bases between the germline ends. CDR1 and CDR2 from the germline V gene are KGHSH and LQKENI. The CDR3 loop reads CASSDQGPLGAFF. CDR3 DNA: TGTGCCAGCTCGGACCAGGGGCCGCTAGGGGCTTTCTTT.

The chain couples TRBV9 to TRBJ2-2; D unresolved. Germline V gene sequence: CDR1 SGDLS, CDR2 YYNGEE. Trimming left V 4 bases short and J 3 bases short, with 4 bases between. The CDR3 sequence is 12 residues long. The CDR3 DNA is TGTGCCAGCAGCCTCTACACCGGGGAGCTGTTTTTT. This sequence encodes CASSLYTGELFF.

This sequence joins TRBV23-1 and TRBJ2-1, with D tentatively TRBD2 (5 bases). TRBV23-1 is reported as an ORF; its role is uncertain. Trimming cost V 3 bases and J 6 bases, with 15 bases left between them. CDR3 length equals 15 residues. DNA of the CDR3: TGCGCCAGCAGTCACGGGGTTAGCGCCTTCAATGAGCAGTTCTTC. Translated, it gives CASSHGVSAFNEQFF.

This clone showed up just once. The V call is TRBV10-3, the J call TRBJ2-1; TRBD2 matches 7 bases. The CDR3 consists of 15 residues. Looked up from germline, CDR1 is ENHRY and CDR2 is SYGVKD. J gave up 5 bases and V 6 bases, and 10 bases lay outside the gene matches. CDR3 DNA: TGTGCCATCAGCCTAGCGGTTGAAAACCACAATGAGCAGTTCTTC. Amino acids: CAISLAVENHNEQFF.

The gene calls are TRBV5-1 and TRBJ2-7; perhaps TRBD2 as D (7 bases). Germline V gives CDR1 SGHRS, CDR2 YFSETQ. Between the trimmed V and J ends, which lost 3 bases and 4 bases, there was a span of 20 bases. The length of the CDR3 is 16 residues. The CDR3: CASSYGAAGANYEQYF. CDR3 nucleotides: TGCGCCAGCAGCTATGGGGCCGCGGGGGCGAATTACGAGCAGTACTTC.

Written as DNA, the CDR3 is TGTGCCAGTAGTAGGGGCGGGGGGACCCAAGAGACCCAGTACTTC. This sequence encodes CASSRGGGTQETQYF. The chain couples TRBV19 to TRBJ2-5, with TRBD2 matching 8 bases. After removal of 4 bases from V and 1 base from J, the junction contained 5 bases not matched to a gene. The germline gives CDR1 LNHDA, CDR2 SQIVND (reference sequence). CDR3 length: 15 residues.

The genes are TRBV6-4 and TRBJ2-1; D is unresolved. CDR3 length: 15 residues. Germline CDR1 MRHNA, CDR2 SNTAGT. V dropped 3 bases and J dropped 0 bases, with 9 bases sitting between them. The CDR3, as DNA: TGTGCCAGCAGTGAATCGGAGAGCTCCTACAATGAGCAGTTCTTC. It translates to CASSESESSYNEQFF.

This clone was found a few times. The chain has TRBV19 and TRBJ1-5, with 10 nucleotides matching TRBD1. From germline, CDR1 is LNHDA and CDR2 SQIVND (reference sequence). V trimming: 5 bases; J trimming: 7 bases; junction bases outside the gene matches: 11. The CDR3 runs to 16 residues. CDR3 sequence reads: CASSSSTGGRGQPQHF. The CDR3 DNA is TGTGCCAGTAGTTCCTCGACAGGGGGCAGAGGGCAGCCCCAGCATTTT.

The rearrangement joins TRBV3-1 (or the pseudogene TRBV3-2) to TRBJ2-5; 14 bases line up with TRBD2. The ends lost 1 base at V and 5 bases at J; junction bases unmatched: 12. Germline V gives CDR1 LGHDT, CDR2 YNNKEL (reference sequence). This CDR3 has 19 residues. The CDR3 sequence: CASSQGRRLAGGPGETQYF. The CDR3 nucleotides are TGTGCCAGCAGCCAAGGGCGGAGACTAGCGGGAGGGCCTGGGGAGACCCAGTACTTC.

The chain couples TRBV7-9 to TRBJ1-1, with D possibly TRBD1 on 6 matching bases. The germline V and J ends were trimmed by 5 bases and 4 bases, with 20 bases remaining between them. Germline loops: CDR1 SEHNR, CDR2 FQNEAQ (reference sequence). CDR3 length equals 16 residues. DNA of the CDR3: TGTGCCAGCAGCACCACAGGGCCGGGGAAGTCCACTGAAGCTTTCTTT. Translated, it gives CASSTTGPGKSTEAFF.

The genes are TRBV27 and TRBJ1-2; 7 nucleotides agree with TRBD1. The CDR3 is made up of 14 amino acids. V dropped 5 bases and J dropped 6; count of bases not matched to a gene: 9. Germline CDR1 MNHEY, CDR2 SMNVEV (reference sequence). Written as DNA, the CDR3 is TGTGCCAGCAGTACACTACAGGGGAGACATGGCTACACCTTC. This sequence encodes CASSTLQGRHGYTF.

This clone was recorded only once. V gene TRBV10-3 combines with J gene TRBJ2-2; TRBD2 matches 7 bases. Trimming at V came to 5 bases and at J to 3 bases, leaving 6 bases not matched to a gene. The CDR3 loop spans 15 amino acids. Germline V CDR1 and CDR2: ENHRY, SYGVKD. The CDR3 sequence: CAISPEGGDTGELFF. CDR3 DNA: TGTGCCATCAGTCCCGAGGGAGGGGACACCGGGGAGCTGTTTTTT.

The chain carries TRBV4-1 and TRBJ1-6; a possible D gene is TRBD1 (6 bases). There are 14 residues in the CDR3. Trimming removed 4 bases at V and 10 bases at J, with 14 bases between. From germline, CDR1 is MGHRA and CDR2 YSYEKL. The CDR3 DNA sequence: TGCGCCAGCAGCCTAGGGGGAATCGGATCACCCCTCCACTTT. Translation gives CASSLGGIGSPLHF.

This clone was observed once. This sequence joins TRBV6-1 and TRBJ1-6; D is unresolved. The CDR3 is made up of 16 amino acids. Germline loops: CDR1 MNHNS, CDR2 SASEGT. Trimming took 0 bases from V and 2 from J, leaving 8 bases between them. The CDR3: CASSEARVTYNSPLHF. The CDR3 DNA sequence: TGTGCCAGCAGTGAAGCTCGAGTCACCTATAATTCACCCCTCCACTTT.